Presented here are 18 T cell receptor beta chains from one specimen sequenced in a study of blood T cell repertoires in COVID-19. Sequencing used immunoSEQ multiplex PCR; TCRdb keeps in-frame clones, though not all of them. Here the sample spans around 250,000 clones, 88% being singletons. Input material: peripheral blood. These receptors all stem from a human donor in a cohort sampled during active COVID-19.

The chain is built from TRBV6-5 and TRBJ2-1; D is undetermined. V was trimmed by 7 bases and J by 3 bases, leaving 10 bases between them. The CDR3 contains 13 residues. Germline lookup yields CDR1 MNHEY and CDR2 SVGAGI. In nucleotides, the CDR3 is TGTGCCAGCAATAAACAAAACTACAATGAGCAGTTCTTC. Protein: CASNKQNYNEQFF.

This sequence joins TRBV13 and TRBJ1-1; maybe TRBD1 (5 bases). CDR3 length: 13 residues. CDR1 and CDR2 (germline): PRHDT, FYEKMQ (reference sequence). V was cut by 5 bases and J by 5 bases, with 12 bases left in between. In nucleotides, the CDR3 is TGTGCCAGCAGCCAATCCCCAGGGACTGAAGCTTTCTTT. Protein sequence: CASSQSPGTEAFF.

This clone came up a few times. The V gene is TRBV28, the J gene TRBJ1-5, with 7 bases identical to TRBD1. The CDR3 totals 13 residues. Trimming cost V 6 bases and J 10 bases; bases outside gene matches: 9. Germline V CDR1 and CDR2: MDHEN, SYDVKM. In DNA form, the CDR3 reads TGTGCCAGCAGCCCTGACAGGGTTACCCCCCAGCATTTT. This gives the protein CASSPDRVTPQHF. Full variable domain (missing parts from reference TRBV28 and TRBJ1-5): DVKVTQSSRYLVKRTGEKVFLECVQDMDHENMFWYRQDPGLGLRLIYFSYDVKMKEKGDIPEGYSVSREKKERFSLILESASTNQTSMYLCASSPDRVTPQHFGDGTRLSIL.

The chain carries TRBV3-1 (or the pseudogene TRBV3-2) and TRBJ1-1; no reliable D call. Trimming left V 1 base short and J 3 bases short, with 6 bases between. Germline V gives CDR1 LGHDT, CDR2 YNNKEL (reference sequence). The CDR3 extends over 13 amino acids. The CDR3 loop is CASSQVQDTEAFF. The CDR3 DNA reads TGTGCCAGCAGCCAAGTTCAGGACACTGAAGCTTTCTTT.

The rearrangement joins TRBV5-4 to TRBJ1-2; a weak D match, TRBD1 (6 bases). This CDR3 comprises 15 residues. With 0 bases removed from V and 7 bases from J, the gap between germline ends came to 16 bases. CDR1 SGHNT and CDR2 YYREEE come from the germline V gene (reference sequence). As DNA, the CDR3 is TGTGCCAGCAGCTTGGAACAGACGACAGGTCTTGGCTACACCTTC. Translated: CASSLEQTTGLGYTF.

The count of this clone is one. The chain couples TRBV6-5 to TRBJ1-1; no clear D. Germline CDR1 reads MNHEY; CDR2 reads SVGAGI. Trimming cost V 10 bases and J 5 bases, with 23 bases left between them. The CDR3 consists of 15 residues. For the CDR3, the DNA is TGTGCCACCGGTCGTTCACCCCGACTTTCAACTGAAGCTTTCTTT. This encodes CATGRSPRLSTEAFF.

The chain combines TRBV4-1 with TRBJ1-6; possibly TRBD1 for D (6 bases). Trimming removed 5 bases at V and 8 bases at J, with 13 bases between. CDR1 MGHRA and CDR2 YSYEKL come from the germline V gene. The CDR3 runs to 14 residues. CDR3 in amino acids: CASSVRGRDSPLHF. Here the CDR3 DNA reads TGCGCCAGCAGCGTCAGGGGACGGGATTCACCCCTCCACTTT.

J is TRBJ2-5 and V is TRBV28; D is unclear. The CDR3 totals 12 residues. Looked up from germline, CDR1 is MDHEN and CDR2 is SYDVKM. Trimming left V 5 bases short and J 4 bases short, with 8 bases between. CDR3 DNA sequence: TGTGCCAGCAGTCCGAGAATAGAGACCCAGTACTTC. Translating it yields CASSPRIETQYF.

The CDR3 DNA reads as TGTGCCAGCAGCTTACCGCCTAGCGGGAGGGAGACCCAGTACTTC. Its translation is CASSLPPSGRETQYF. The chain recombines TRBV11-2 with TRBJ2-5, with 11 bases lining up with TRBD2. Looked up from germline, CDR1 is SGHAT and CDR2 is FQNNGV. The ends lost 2 bases at V and 5 bases at J; junction bases unmatched: 4. The CDR3 is 15 residues long.

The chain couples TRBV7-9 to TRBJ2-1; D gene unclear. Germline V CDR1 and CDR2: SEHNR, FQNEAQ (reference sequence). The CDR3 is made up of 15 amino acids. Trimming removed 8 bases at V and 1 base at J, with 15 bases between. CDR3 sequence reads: CASESYSFSYNEQFF. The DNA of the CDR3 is TGTGCCAGCGAATCTTACAGTTTTTCCTACAATGAGCAGTTCTTC. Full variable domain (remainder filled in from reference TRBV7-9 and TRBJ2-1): DTGVSQNPRHKITKRGQNVTFRCDPISEHNRLYWYRQTLGQGPEFLTYFQNEAQLEKSRLLSDRFSAERPKGSFSTLEIQRTEQGDSAMYLCASESYSFSYNEQFFGPGTRLTVL.

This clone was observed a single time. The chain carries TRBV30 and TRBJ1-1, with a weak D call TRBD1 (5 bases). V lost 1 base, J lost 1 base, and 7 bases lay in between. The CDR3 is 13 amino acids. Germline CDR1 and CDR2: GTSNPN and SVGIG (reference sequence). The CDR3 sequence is CAWSGGPNTEAFF. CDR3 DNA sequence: TGTGCCTGGAGTGGGGGCCCGAACACTGAAGCTTTCTTT.

This CDR3 reads CASAGTGSYEQYF. In DNA, the CDR3 is TGTGCCAGCGCCGGGACAGGCTCCTACGAGCAGTACTTC. The gene calls are TRBV7-8 and TRBJ2-7, with 8 bases fitting TRBD1. Germline V gene sequence: CDR1 SGHVS, CDR2 FQNEAQ. The CDR3 runs 13 residues. Trimming at V came to 8 bases and at J to 0 bases, leaving 3 bases not matched to a gene.

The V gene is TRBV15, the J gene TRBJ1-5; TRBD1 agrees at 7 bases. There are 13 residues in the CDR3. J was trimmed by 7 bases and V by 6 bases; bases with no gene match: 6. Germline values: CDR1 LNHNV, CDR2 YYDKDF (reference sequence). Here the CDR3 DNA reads TGTGCCACCAGGGCCACAGGGGCACAGCCCCAGCATTTT. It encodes CATRATGAQPQHF.

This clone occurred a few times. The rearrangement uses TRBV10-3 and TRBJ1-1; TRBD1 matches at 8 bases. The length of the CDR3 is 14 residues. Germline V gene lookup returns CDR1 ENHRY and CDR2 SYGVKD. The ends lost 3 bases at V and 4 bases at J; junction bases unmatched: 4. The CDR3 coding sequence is TGTGCCATCAGTGAAATGGACAGGGCCACTGAAGCTTTCTTT. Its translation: CAISEMDRATEAFF.

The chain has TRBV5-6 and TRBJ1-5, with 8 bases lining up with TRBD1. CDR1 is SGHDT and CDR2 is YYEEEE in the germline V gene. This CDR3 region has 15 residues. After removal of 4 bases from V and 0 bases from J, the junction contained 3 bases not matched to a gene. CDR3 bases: TGTGCCAGCAGCGGACAGGGTGATAGCAATCAGCCCCAGCATTTT. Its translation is CASSGQGDSNQPQHF.

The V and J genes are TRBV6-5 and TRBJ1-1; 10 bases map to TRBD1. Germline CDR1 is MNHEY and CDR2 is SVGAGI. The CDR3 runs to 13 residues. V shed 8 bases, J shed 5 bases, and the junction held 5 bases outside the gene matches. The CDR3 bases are TGTGCCAGCCCGGGACAGGGGTGGACTGAAGCTTTCTTT. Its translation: CASPGQGWTEAFF.

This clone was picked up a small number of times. The CDR3 DNA reads as TGTGCCAGCAGCGTAAGACAGGGGGCGTTGAATGAGCAGTTCTTC. This encodes CASSVRQGALNEQFF. This chain uses TRBV9 with TRBJ2-1; TRBD1 agrees at 10 bases. With V trimmed by 1 base and J by 7 bases, 5 bases remained unmatched. Germline assignment: CDR1 SGDLS and CDR2 YYNGEE. This CDR3 comprises 15 residues.

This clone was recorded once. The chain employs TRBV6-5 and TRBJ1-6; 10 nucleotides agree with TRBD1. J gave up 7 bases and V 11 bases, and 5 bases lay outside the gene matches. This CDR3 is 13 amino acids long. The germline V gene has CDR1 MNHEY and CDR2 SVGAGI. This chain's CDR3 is CASRTGGNSPLHF. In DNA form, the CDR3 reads TGTGCCTCAAGGACAGGGGGAAATTCACCCCTCCACTTT.